This TCR beta chain stems from a study of OX40 agonist ivuxolimab in advanced cancers. Turning to the overall study: Ivuxolimab, which targeted the costimulatory receptor OX40 (CD134), was an agonistic, fully human IgG2 monoclonal antibody. Among the approximately 50 dose-escalation patients, 19 had hepatocellular carcinoma, approximately 15 melanoma, 9 renal cell carcinoma and 9 head and neck cancer. Intravenous ivuxolimab was administered to patients every 2 weeks at six dose levels: 0.01, 0.1, 0.3, 1.5, 3 and 10 mg/kg. In the dose-escalation cohort, approximately 80% of patients were male, and the mean age was 60 years with a range of roughly 23 to 79. Partial responses were achieved by three dose-escalation patients, of whom one had hepatocellular carcinoma and two had cutaneous melanoma. Peripheral TCRbeta sequencing aimed to test whether ivuxolimab altered TCR sequence diversity and caused clonal T-cell expansion. Patients were allowed to have had prior anti-PD-1, anti-PD-L1 or anti-CTLA-4 therapy, and approximately 40% of the dose-escalation patients had been treated with checkpoint inhibitors. The monotherapy dose-escalation portion (N of about 50 patients) of the phase I ivuxolimab trial is reported in the paper. Study-wide findings and limitations: At doses of 0.1 to 3.0 mg/kg, clonal expansion of both CD4+ and CD8+ T cells in blood was seen between baseline and week 6. The antigen specificity of the clonally expanded peripheral T cells was not determined. After ivuxolimab, more expanded clones were found on average in CD8+ T cells than in CD4+ T cells. In the 0.1-3.0 mg/kg groups, partial responders were among the patients with the lowest normalized peripheral clonal expansion, particularly in CD8+ T cells. Low levels of normalized T-cell clonal expansion were also seen in some nonresponding patients.

A note on this clone: No cognate antigen has been identified for it. The sample holds no much larger clone one base away, and base qualities are not on file.

For sequencing of the TCRbeta CDR3 region, genomic DNA was extracted from the sorted cells. The immunoSEQ Assay was used for sequencing of TCRbeta CDR3 regions. This is the immuneACCESS table as TCRdb keeps it, with only in-frame sequences that have V and J called. A part of the clones is gone; compared with another copy, unresolved V genes explain less than half, and the rest is unexplained. The sample includes some 70,000 clones, with about nine tenths observed a single time. Over 2.5% of the sample goes to the ten largest clones. The trial excluded patients who had a history of autoimmune disease or who were on systemic immunosuppression. Peripheral blood for TCR sequencing was collected from all dose cohorts at baseline, on cycle 4 day 1, and on cycle 7 day 1. The samples were taken from a phase I, first-in-human, multicenter, open-label dose-escalation trial of ivuxolimab. The trial enrolled adults with locally advanced or metastatic head and neck squamous cell, hepatocellular, melanoma or renal cell carcinoma. Before TCR sequencing, CD4+ and CD8+ T cells were separately sorted from peripheral blood.

The CDR1 and CDR2 encoded by the germline V gene are SNHLY and FYNNEI. The CDR3 measures 12 amino acids from cysteine to phenylalanine. The retained sequence is limited to the CDR3, 36 bases, with the frame set at the first base. V lost 8 bases and J lost 2 bases; the stretch between them is 7 bases long. This clonotype originated in an adult with an advanced solid tumor such as melanoma, head and neck, liver or kidney cancer. The chain is assembled from TRBV2 and TRBJ1-5, with an unclear D gene assignment. The source material was CD4+ or CD8+ T cells sorted from blood, sampled in a trial of the OX40 agonist ivuxolimab. The CDR3 region has the sequence CASQVGNQPQHF. The sequence in DNA is TGTGCCAGCCAGGTGGGCAATCAGCCCCAGCATTTT.